One sample yielded the 2 T cell receptor beta chains listed below, sequenced in a study of spatial heterogeneity in lung cancer. TCRdb redid the calling of the 5' RACE reads with MiXCR, one entry per CDR3 protein. Here the sample spans around 30,000 distinct CDR3 sequences, about 8.1% being singletons. Described time point: sample taken at primary tumor resection. Tumor, nontumor lung or frozen PBMC supplied whole RNA, sequenced without sorting. The specimen comprised PBMCs, sampled at surgery. These TCRs come from a female donor with early-stage non-small cell lung cancer.

There are many counts of this clonotype. V is TRBV7-7 and J is TRBJ2-1; D is possibly TRBD2 (5 bases). Looked up from germline, CDR1 is SSHAT and CDR2 is FNYEAQ (reference sequence). CDR3 length equals 17 residues. V was pared by 5 bases and J by 5 bases, with 22 bases between. CDR3 coding DNA: TGTGCCAGCAGCCCTGCCCTCGGACTCGGGAAAAACAATGAGCAGTTCTTC. This sequence encodes CASSPALGLGKNNEQFF.

This clonotype was observed many times. The V gene is TRBV7-2, the J gene TRBJ2-4; D is perhaps TRBD1 or TRBD2 (5 bases each). This CDR3 contains 12 residues. Trimming left V 1 base short and J 8 bases short, with 6 bases between. Germline V gene data show CDR1 as SGHTA and CDR2 as FQGNSA. Here the CDR3 DNA reads TGTGCCAGCAGCTTAGTGGGGGACATTCAGTACTTC. It is translated as CASSLVGDIQYF.